The clone carrying this T cell receptor beta chain came up a few times. Its target is not known. MiXCR, run by TCRdb on the RT-PCR reads, gives a single entry per CDR3 protein. The table includes more than 400,000 distinct CDR3 sequences, less than 7.5% detected once. The V and J ends lost 8 bases and 0 bases respectively, with 14 bases between them. Germline values: CDR1 MNHEY, CDR2 SMNVEV (reference sequence). The CDR3 covers 14 residues. This entry belongs to a study of response to subunit inactivated influenza vaccine. Findings and caveats of the study: Researchers suggested that each seasonal influenza vaccination recruits few new T cells.

This receptor was taken from a man aged 50 to 69 who received an inactivated influenza vaccine. The rearrangement uses TRBV27 and TRBJ2-7; weak D call: TRBD2 (5 bases). The sample here was PBMCs from blood, taken roughly 24 months after vaccination. CDR3 region: CASAALVTSYEQYF. CDR3 bases: TGTGCCAGCGCAGCACTAGTCACCTCCTACGAGCAGTACTTC.